One and the same sample provided the 29 T cell receptor beta chains below, sequenced in a study of cytomegalovirus exposure and HLA in healthy donors. The PCR contained 60 Vbeta and 13 Jbeta primers. Produced via immunoSEQ multiplex PCR; TCRdb's table is partial and in-frame only. Of around 170,000 clones listed, about 81% were seen once; the top ten hold roughly 0.8%. Sequencing was performed on PBMCs. All receptors come from a woman in her late teens or twenties in good health and CMV-seronegative.

The rearrangement uses TRBV10-3 and TRBJ1-1; 8 bases are a match to TRBD1. The CDR3 is made up of 13 amino acids. Germline assignment: CDR1 ENHRY and CDR2 SYGVKD. V lost 4 bases, J lost 7 bases, and 5 bases stayed unmatched. CDR3 DNA: TGTGCCATCAGTGGGACAGGGAAAGGTGAAGCTTTCTTT. Translation gives CAISGTGKGEAFF.

V is TRBV28 and J is TRBJ2-1; 13 bases are a match to TRBD2. The V segment lost 5 bases and the J segment 7 bases; nucleotides outside the gene matches: 5. The CDR3 extends over 15 amino acids. CDR1 is MDHEN and CDR2 is SYDVKM in the germline V gene. The CDR3 protein is CASSRLAGGVNEQFF. CDR3 coding DNA: TGTGCCAGCAGTCGACTAGCGGGAGGAGTAAATGAGCAGTTCTTC.

This clone appeared once. CDR3 protein: CASSYRTSTDTQYF. The DNA for the CDR3 is TGTGCCAGCAGTTACCGGACTAGCACAGATACGCAGTATTTT. The rearrangement uses TRBV28 and TRBJ2-3; the D gene is possibly TRBD2 (5 bases). From germline, CDR1 is MDHEN and CDR2 SYDVKM. Trimming took off 4 bases at V and 0 bases at J, with 8 bases between the two ends. This CDR3 comprises 14 residues.

This chain joins TRBV7-8 and TRBJ2-7; 9 bases fit TRBD2. Unmatched junction bases numbered 10, after V lost 7 bases and J lost 6 bases. This CDR3 is 14 amino acids long. Germline V gene data show CDR1 as SGHVS and CDR2 as FQNEAQ. CDR3 nucleotides: TGTGCCAGCAAGCAGACTAGCGGACCTTCCGAGCAGTACTTC. Translation gives CASKQTSGPSEQYF. Supplemented by reference TRBV7-8 and TRBJ2-7, the full variable domain reads GAGVSQSPRYKVAKRGQDVALRCDPISGHVSLFWYQQALGQGPEFLTYFQNEAQLDKSGLPSDRFFAERPEGSVSTLKIQRTQQEDSAVYLCASKQTSGPSEQYFGPGTRLTVT.

The chain has TRBV5-5 and TRBJ2-7, with D perhaps matching TRBD2 (5 bases). Germline loops: CDR1 SGHKS, CDR2 YYEKEE (reference sequence). Trimming removed 0 bases from V and 6 bases from J, with 13 bases in between. The CDR3 extends over 14 amino acids. The CDR3 spells CASSLAWGVSEQYF. The CDR3 DNA reads TGTGCCAGCAGCTTGGCTTGGGGAGTGAGCGAGCAGTACTTC.

This rearrangement joins TRBV2 to TRBJ2-1; D unresolved. Germline lookup yields CDR1 SNHLY and CDR2 FYNNEI. Trimming stripped 6 bases from V and 5 bases from J, with 11 bases between. The CDR3 runs 13 residues. CDR3 sequence (DNA): TGTGCCAGCAGCGGGTTTGTCCACAATGAGCAGTTCTTC. Translation gives CASSGFVHNEQFF.

This rearrangement joins TRBV27 to TRBJ1-4; D is possibly TRBD1 (6 bases). Germline V gene lookup returns CDR1 MNHEY and CDR2 SMNVEV (reference sequence). V was shortened by 5 bases and J by 4 bases, with 11 bases between the two germline ends. CDR3 size: 14 residues. The CDR3 bases are TGTGCCAGCAGTCCCGGACAGCTTAATGAAAAACTGTTTTTT. This sequence encodes CASSPGQLNEKLFF. Full variable domain (outside the CDR3, taken from reference TRBV27 and TRBJ1-4): EAQVTQNPRYLITVTGKKLTVTCSQNMNHEYMSWYRQDPGLGLRQIYYSMNVEVTDKGDVPEGYKVSRKEKRNFPLILESPSPNQTSLYFCASSPGQLNEKLFFGSGTQLSVL.

This chain connects TRBV6-5 to TRBJ2-2; 8 bases agree with TRBD2. Germline values: CDR1 MNHEY, CDR2 SVGAGI. Trimming cost V 2 bases and J 6 bases; bases outside gene matches: 5. The CDR3 is 15 residues long. In DNA form, the CDR3 reads TGTGCCAGCAGTTACCCCCCGGGACTAGCCGGGGAGCTGTTTTTT. This encodes CASSYPPGLAGELFF.

The chain joins TRBV9 to TRBJ1-2; 7 bases are a match to TRBD1. The CDR3 totals 13 residues. CDR1 and CDR2 from the germline V gene are SGDLS and YYNGEE. Germline trimming cut 2 bases from V and 6 bases from J; bases unmatched to any gene: 4. The CDR3 nucleotides read TGTGCCAGCAGCGTGACGGACAGGAATGGCTACACCTTC. Residues: CASSVTDRNGYTF. The whole variable domain, remainder taken from reference TRBV9 and TRBJ1-2, is DSGVTQTPKHLITATGQRVTLRCSPRSGDLSVYWYQQSLDQGLQFLIQYYNGEERAKGNILERFSAQQFPDLHSELNLSSLELGDSALYFCASSVTDRNGYTFGSGTRLTVV.

The chain uses TRBV10-1 and TRBJ2-3, with 9 bases fitting TRBD1. Trimming at V came to 7 bases and at J to 6 bases, leaving 11 bases not matched to a gene. The germline V gene encodes CDR1 WNHNN and CDR2 SYGVQD (reference sequence). CDR3 size: 15 residues. In nucleotides, the CDR3 is TGCGCCAGCAAACCGGGACAGGGCAGTAGGGATACGCAGTATTTT. This encodes CASKPGQGSRDTQYF.

Of note for this clone: Other nucleotide sequences in the sample specify the same CDR3. This sequence joins TRBV2 and TRBJ2-7; 8 bases agree with TRBD2. Trimming cost V 10 bases and J 1 base; bases outside gene matches: 6. The CDR3 spans 13 residues. Per germline, CDR1 SNHLY and CDR2 FYNNEI. CDR3 in amino acids: CAIKRGSSYEQYF. DNA of the CDR3: TGTGCCATTAAGCGGGGGAGTTCCTACGAGCAGTACTTC.

The genes are TRBV19 and TRBJ2-2; 8 bases map to TRBD2. The CDR3 has 16 residues. V dropped 6 bases and J dropped 4; count of bases not matched to a gene: 10. Germline V gene sequence: CDR1 LNHDA, CDR2 SQIVND (reference sequence). The CDR3 sequence: CASRISAGDTTGELFF. The CDR3 nucleotides read TGTGCCAGTAGGATCTCAGCGGGAGATACCACCGGGGAGCTGTTTTTT.

The J gene is TRBJ1-1, the V gene TRBV14, with D maybe TRBD1 (6 bases). Germline lookup yields CDR1 SGHDN and CDR2 FVKESK. The CDR3 is made up of 18 amino acids. V was trimmed by 0 bases and J by 1 base, leaving 18 bases between them. CDR3 amino acids: CASSQDPTGTVGNTEAFF. CDR3 sequence (DNA): TGTGCCAGCAGCCAAGATCCTACAGGGACGGTGGGGAACACTGAAGCTTTCTTT.

The gene calls are TRBV5-1 and TRBJ2-1; TRBD1 matches 7 bases. From germline, CDR1 is SGHRS and CDR2 YFSETQ. The CDR3 has 15 amino acids. The J segment lost 10 bases and the V segment lost 6 bases, leaving 16 bases of the junction unmatched. CDR3 sequence reads: CASKGGAAPEREQFF. The CDR3 DNA sequence: TGCGCCAGCAAAGGGGGCGCAGCGCCGGAGAGGGAGCAGTTCTTC.

This chain joins TRBV5-1 and TRBJ2-6; 10 bases are shared with TRBD2. Germline V gene lookup returns CDR1 SGHRS and CDR2 YFSETQ. The CDR3 loop spans 21 amino acids. J was trimmed by 0 bases and V by 4 bases; bases with no gene match: 16. CDR3 nucleotide sequence: TGCGCCAGCAGCCAGTATCAGACCGGGACTAGCGATTTCTCTGGGGCCAACGTCCTGACTTTC. Amino acids: CASSQYQTGTSDFSGANVLTF.

The V and J genes are TRBV7-9 and TRBJ2-2; 11 nucleotides line up with TRBD2. Looked up from germline, CDR1 is SEHNR and CDR2 is FQNEAQ (reference sequence). With 5 bases clipped from V and 0 bases from J, the junction kept 8 bases outside the gene matches. The length of the CDR3 is 18 residues. DNA for the CDR3: TGTGCCAGCAGCCCGAACTTACTAGCGGGGGCGAACACCGGGGAGCTGTTTTTT. Protein: CASSPNLLAGANTGELFF.

The chain recombines TRBV15 with TRBJ1-5; 9 bases match TRBD1. The germline V gene encodes CDR1 LNHNV and CDR2 YYDKDF (reference sequence). This CDR3 contains 16 residues. Trimming at V came to 4 bases and at J to 3 bases, leaving 7 bases not matched to a gene. The CDR3 spells CATSTPGQGFNQPQHF. Written as DNA, the CDR3 is TGTGCCACCAGCACCCCGGGACAGGGATTCAATCAGCCCCAGCATTTT.

V is TRBV2 and J is TRBJ1-2; D unresolved. The CDR3 is made up of 10 amino acids. Trimming cost V 6 bases and J 8 bases, with 7 bases left between them. The germline V gene encodes CDR1 SNHLY and CDR2 FYNNEI. CDR3 region: CASREEGYTF. DNA of the CDR3: TGTGCCAGCAGGGAGGAGGGCTACACCTTC. The whole variable domain, remainder taken from reference TRBV2 and TRBJ1-2, is EPEVTQTPSHQVTQMGQEVILRCVPISNHLYFYWYRQILGQKVEFLVSFYNNEISEKSEIFDDQFSVERPDGSNFTLKIRSTKLEDSAMYFCASREEGYTFGSGTRLTVV.

The chain couples TRBV19 to TRBJ2-7, with 9 bases identical to TRBD1. Germline values: CDR1 LNHDA, CDR2 SQIVND (reference sequence). V was clipped by 3 bases and J by 2 bases; unmatched bases: 11. The CDR3 is 17 residues long. The CDR3 reads CASSIRGQGLNPYEQYF. CDR3 sequence (DNA): TGTGCCAGTAGTATCAGAGGACAGGGGTTGAATCCCTACGAGCAGTACTTC.

The V and J genes are TRBV6-5 and TRBJ1-2; D gene ambiguous. The germline V gene encodes CDR1 MNHEY and CDR2 SVGAGI. The CDR3 totals 12 residues. Deletions cut 10 bases from V and 4 bases from J, with 13 bases between. The DNA of the CDR3 is TGTGCCACCCTGATGGAGGCCTATGGCTACACCTTC. This gives the protein CATLMEAYGYTF.

The rearrangement uses TRBV5-4 and TRBJ2-2; maybe TRBD1 (6 bases). Between the trimmed V and J ends, which lost 5 bases and 1 base, there was a span of 12 bases. Germline V CDR1 and CDR2: SGHNT, YYREEE (reference sequence). The CDR3 length is 15 residues. This chain's CDR3 is CASREGQMNTGELFF. CDR3 DNA sequence: TGTGCCAGCAGAGAAGGACAGATGAACACCGGGGAGCTGTTTTTT.

V gene TRBV27 combines with J gene TRBJ2-5; TRBD2 matches at 7 bases. V lost 3 bases and J lost 11; bases outside the gene matches: 15. The CDR3 has 15 residues. Germline values: CDR1 MNHEY, CDR2 SMNVEV (reference sequence). The CDR3 sequence is CASSFRGGGSGEQYF. The CDR3 region has the DNA TGTGCCAGCAGTTTTCGGGGCGGGGGATCGGGGGAGCAGTACTTC.

The chain uses TRBV11-1 and TRBJ2-7, with TRBD2 identical over 9 bases. Germline V gene lookup returns CDR1 SGHAT and CDR2 FQDESV (reference sequence). This CDR3 is built from 15 residues. V was clipped by 2 bases and J by 5 bases; unmatched bases: 7. This CDR3 reads CASSLRPSGKNEQYF. In nucleotides, the CDR3 is TGTGCCAGCAGCTTAAGGCCTAGCGGGAAGAACGAGCAGTACTTC. The full variable domain, rest sourced from reference TRBV11-1 and TRBJ2-7, is EAEVAQSPRYKITEKSQAVAFWCDPISGHATLYWYRQILGQGPELLVQFQDESVVDDSQLPKDRFSAERLKGVDSTLKIQPAELGDSAMYLCASSLRPSGKNEQYFGPGTRLTVT.

The rearrangement uses TRBV10-3 and TRBJ1-4, with 9 bases aligning to TRBD1. Germline V gene sequence: CDR1 ENHRY, CDR2 SYGVKD. The CDR3 loop spans 15 amino acids. Trimming took 6 bases from V and 8 from J; bases not matched to a gene: 10. CDR3 region: CAIRPSDRGEEKLFF. CDR3 sequence (DNA): TGTGCCATCAGACCCTCGGACAGGGGAGAGGAAAAACTGTTTTTT.

The chain has TRBV5-1 and TRBJ1-1, with TRBD1 as a possible D gene (5 bases). V dropped 2 bases and J dropped 4 bases, with 12 bases sitting between them. Germline CDR1 SGHRS, CDR2 YFSETQ. There are 14 residues in the CDR3. CDR3 region: CASSLGGVSTEAFF. The CDR3 nucleotides are TGCGCCAGCAGCTTAGGAGGGGTCAGCACTGAAGCTTTCTTT.

V and J are TRBV7-9 and TRBJ1-4; TRBD1 might be the D (5 bases). There are 15 residues in the CDR3. V was pared by 5 bases and J by 3 bases, with 13 bases between. Germline lookup yields CDR1 SEHNR and CDR2 FQNEAQ (reference sequence). CDR3 bases: TGTGCCAGCAGCCCACCTGGGGGGGCTAATGAAAAACTGTTTTTT. As protein: CASSPPGGANEKLFF.

The chain uses TRBV7-2 and TRBJ2-1; 8 nucleotides align to TRBD2. CDR1 is SGHTA and CDR2 is FQGNSA in the germline V gene. This CDR3 region has 12 residues. J was trimmed by 7 bases and V by 6 bases; bases with no gene match: 2. The CDR3 DNA is TGTGCCAGCAGAGGACTAGCTAATGAGCAGTTCTTC. Translating gives CASRGLANEQFF.

The chain carries TRBV2 and TRBJ2-3, with 9 bases matching TRBD2. This CDR3 region has 14 residues. The germline gives CDR1 SNHLY, CDR2 FYNNEI. V was pared by 3 bases and J by 6 bases, with 4 bases of the junction left unmatched. The CDR3 region is CASSEGLAPDTQYF. The CDR3, as DNA: TGTGCCAGCAGTGAGGGACTAGCTCCCGATACGCAGTATTTT.

This rearrangement joins TRBV5-1 to TRBJ1-5; TRBD1 matches 10 bases. The CDR3 loop spans 17 amino acids. With 4 bases clipped from V and 5 bases from J, the junction kept 12 bases outside the gene matches. Germline V lookup: CDR1 SGHRS, CDR2 YFSETQ. CDR3 sequence: CASSILPPGQGDQPQHF. The CDR3 nucleotides are TGCGCCAGCAGCATTCTCCCCCCAGGACAGGGGGATCAGCCCCAGCATTTT.